This TCR beta chain was profiled in a study of PD-1 blockade in classical Hodgkin lymphoma. Sequencing was performed with immunoSEQ multiplex PCR; in TCRdb, only in-frame clones are kept and a portion is missing. Of 64,000 or so clones listed, 85% to 95% are singletons. Time point of the sample: cycle 4 day 1 (C4D1), after more than 5 weeks of nivolumab. No patient escaped relapse after autologous stem cell transplantation, and brentuximab vedotin exposure varied. This CDR3 has 15 amino acids. Germline V gene lookup returns CDR1 ENHRY and CDR2 SYGVKD. V lost 3 bases and J 0 bases, leaving 8 bases between the germline ends.

This chain uses TRBV10-3 with TRBJ1-4, with D unresolved. The sequencing here drew on peripheral blood mononuclear cells (PBMCs), taken before the fourth cycle of nivolumab. This receptor was identified in a human donor with classical Hodgkin lymphoma. The CDR3 protein is CAISDTGATNEKLFF. Written as DNA, the CDR3 is TGTGCCATCAGTGATACGGGAGCAACTAATGAAAAACTGTTTTTT.